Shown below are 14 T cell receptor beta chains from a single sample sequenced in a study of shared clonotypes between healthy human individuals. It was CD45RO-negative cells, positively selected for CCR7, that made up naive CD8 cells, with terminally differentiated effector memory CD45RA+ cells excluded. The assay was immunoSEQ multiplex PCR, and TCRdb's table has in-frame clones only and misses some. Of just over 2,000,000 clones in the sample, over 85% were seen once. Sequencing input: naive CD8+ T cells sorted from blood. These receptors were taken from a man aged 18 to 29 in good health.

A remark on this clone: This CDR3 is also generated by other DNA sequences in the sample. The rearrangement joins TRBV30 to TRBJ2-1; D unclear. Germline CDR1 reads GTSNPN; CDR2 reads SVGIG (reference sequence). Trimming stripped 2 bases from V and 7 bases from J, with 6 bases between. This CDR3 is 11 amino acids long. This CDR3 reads CAWSLGNEQFF. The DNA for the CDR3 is TGTGCCTGGAGTTTGGGTAATGAGCAGTTCTTC.

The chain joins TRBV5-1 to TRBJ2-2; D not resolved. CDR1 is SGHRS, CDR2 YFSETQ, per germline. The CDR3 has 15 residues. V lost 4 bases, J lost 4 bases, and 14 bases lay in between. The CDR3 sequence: CASSPVQDSTGELFF. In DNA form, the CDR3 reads TGCGCCAGCAGCCCGGTTCAGGATTCCACCGGGGAGCTGTTTTTT.

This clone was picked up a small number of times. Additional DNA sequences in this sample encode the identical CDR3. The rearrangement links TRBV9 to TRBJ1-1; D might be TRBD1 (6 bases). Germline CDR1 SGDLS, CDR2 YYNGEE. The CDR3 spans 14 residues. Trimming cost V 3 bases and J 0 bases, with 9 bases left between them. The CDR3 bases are TGTGCCAGCAGCGCGGGACACCTGAACACTGAAGCTTTCTTT. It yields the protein CASSAGHLNTEAFF.

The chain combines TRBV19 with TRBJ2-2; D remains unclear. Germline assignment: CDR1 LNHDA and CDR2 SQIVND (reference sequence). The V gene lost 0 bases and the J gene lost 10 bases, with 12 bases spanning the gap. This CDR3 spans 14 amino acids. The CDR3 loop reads CASSIDLSPMELFF. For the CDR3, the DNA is TGTGCCAGTAGTATAGATCTGAGCCCCATGGAGCTGTTTTTT.

The CDR3 loop reads CASRESDRNYGYTF. The CDR3 nucleotides are TGTGCCAGCAGGGAGTCGGACAGGAACTATGGCTACACCTTC. The chain joins TRBV2 to TRBJ1-2; 7 nucleotides align to TRBD1. V lost 6 bases, J lost 2 bases, and 6 bases stayed unmatched. There are 14 residues in the CDR3. CDR1 is SNHLY and CDR2 is FYNNEI in the germline V gene.

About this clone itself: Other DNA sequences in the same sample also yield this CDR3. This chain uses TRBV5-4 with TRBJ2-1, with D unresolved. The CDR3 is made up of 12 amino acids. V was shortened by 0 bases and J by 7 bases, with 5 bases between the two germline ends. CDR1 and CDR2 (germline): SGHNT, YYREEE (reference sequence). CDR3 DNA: TGTGCCAGCAGCTTGGGTCGGAATGAGCAGTTCTTC. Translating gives CASSLGRNEQFF. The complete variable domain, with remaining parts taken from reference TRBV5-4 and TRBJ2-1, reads ETGVTQSPTHLIKTRGQQVTLRCSSQSGHNTVSWYQQALGQGPQFIFQYYREEENGRGNFPPRFSGLQFPNYSSELNVNALELDDSALYLCASSLGRNEQFFGPGTRLTVL.

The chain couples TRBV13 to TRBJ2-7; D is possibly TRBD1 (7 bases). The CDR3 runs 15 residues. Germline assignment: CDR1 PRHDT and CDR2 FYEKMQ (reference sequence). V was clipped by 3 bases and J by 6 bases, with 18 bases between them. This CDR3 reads CASSFQTGEVREQYF. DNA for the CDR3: TGTGCCAGCAGCTTCCAAACAGGGGAGGTTCGCGAGCAGTACTTC.

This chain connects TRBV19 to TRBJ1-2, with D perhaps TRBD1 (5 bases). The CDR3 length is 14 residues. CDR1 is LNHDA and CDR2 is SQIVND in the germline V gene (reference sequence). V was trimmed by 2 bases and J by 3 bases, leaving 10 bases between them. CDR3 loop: CASSISQGDYGYTF. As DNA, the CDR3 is TGTGCCAGTAGTATATCCCAGGGCGACTATGGCTACACCTTC.

In nucleotides, the CDR3 is TGTGCCAGCAGGGGGGACAGCGAGAACACTGAAGCTTTCTTT. This translates into CASRGDSENTEAFF. This sequence joins TRBV9 and TRBJ1-1, with 7 bases lining up with TRBD1. This CDR3 has 14 residues. The junction had 5 bases not matched to a gene; V was cut back by 5 bases and J by 1 base. The V gene's germline CDR1 is SGDLS and CDR2 YYNGEE.

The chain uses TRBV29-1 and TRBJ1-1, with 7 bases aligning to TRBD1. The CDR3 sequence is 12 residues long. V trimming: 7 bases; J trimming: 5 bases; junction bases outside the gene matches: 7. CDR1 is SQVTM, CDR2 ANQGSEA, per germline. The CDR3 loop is CSAPLQGTEAFF. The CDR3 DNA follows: TGCAGCGCCCCTCTACAGGGGACTGAAGCTTTCTTT.

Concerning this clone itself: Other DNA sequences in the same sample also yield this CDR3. CDR3 in amino acids: CASSPSGGTDTQYF. The CDR3 bases are TGTGCCAGCAGTCCTAGCGGGGGCACAGATACGCAGTATTTT. This chain joins TRBV9 and TRBJ2-3; 9 bases are shared with TRBD2. The CDR3 covers 14 residues. Germline values: CDR1 SGDLS, CDR2 YYNGEE. The V segment lost 5 bases and the J segment 1 base; nucleotides outside the gene matches: 2.

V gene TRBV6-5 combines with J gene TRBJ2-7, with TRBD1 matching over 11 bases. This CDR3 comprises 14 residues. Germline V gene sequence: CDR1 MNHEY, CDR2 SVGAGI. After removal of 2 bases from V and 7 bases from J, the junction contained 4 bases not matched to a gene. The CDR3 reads CASSYGTGGWEQYF. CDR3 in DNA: TGTGCCAGCAGTTACGGGACAGGGGGTTGGGAGCAGTACTTC.

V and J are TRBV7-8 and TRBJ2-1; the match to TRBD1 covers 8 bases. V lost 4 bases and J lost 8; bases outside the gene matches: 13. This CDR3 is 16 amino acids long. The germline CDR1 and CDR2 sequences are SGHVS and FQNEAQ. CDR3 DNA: TGTGCCAGCAGCTCAGGACAGGGCCCCCCTCGGGATGAGCAGTTCTTC. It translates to CASSSGQGPPRDEQFF.

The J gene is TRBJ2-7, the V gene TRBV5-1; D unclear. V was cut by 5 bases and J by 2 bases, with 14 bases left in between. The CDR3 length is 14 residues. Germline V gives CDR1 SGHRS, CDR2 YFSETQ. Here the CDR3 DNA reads TGCGCCAGCAGTGGGGAAGACAACACCTACGAGCAGTACTTC. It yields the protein CASSGEDNTYEQYF.